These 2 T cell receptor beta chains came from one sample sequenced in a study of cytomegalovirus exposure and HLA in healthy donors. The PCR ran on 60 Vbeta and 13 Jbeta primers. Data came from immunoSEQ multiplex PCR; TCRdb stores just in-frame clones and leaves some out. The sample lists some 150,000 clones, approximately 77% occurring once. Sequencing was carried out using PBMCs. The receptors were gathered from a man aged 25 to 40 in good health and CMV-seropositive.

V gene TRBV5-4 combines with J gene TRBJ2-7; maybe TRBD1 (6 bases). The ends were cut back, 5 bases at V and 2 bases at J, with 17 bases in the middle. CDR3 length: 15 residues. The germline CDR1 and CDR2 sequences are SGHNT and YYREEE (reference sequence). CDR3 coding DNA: TGTGCCAGCAGTCCCAACCGTGACAGGCCCTACGAGCAGTACTTC. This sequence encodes CASSPNRDRPYEQYF. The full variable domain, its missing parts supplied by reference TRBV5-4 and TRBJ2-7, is ETGVTQSPTHLIKTRGQQVTLRCSSQSGHNTVSWYQQALGQGPQFIFQYYREEENGRGNFPPRFSGLQFPNYSSELNVNALELDDSALYLCASSPNRDRPYEQYFGPGTRLTVT.

Here the CDR3 reads CAWSLYLNNQPQHF. CDR3 sequence (DNA): TGTGCCTGGAGTTTGTATCTAAACAATCAGCCCCAGCATTTT. The chain is built from TRBV30 and TRBJ1-5; D gene unclear. Germline lookup yields CDR1 GTSNPN and CDR2 SVGIG (reference sequence). The CDR3 is made up of 14 amino acids. V dropped 2 bases and J dropped 3 bases, with 11 bases sitting between them.